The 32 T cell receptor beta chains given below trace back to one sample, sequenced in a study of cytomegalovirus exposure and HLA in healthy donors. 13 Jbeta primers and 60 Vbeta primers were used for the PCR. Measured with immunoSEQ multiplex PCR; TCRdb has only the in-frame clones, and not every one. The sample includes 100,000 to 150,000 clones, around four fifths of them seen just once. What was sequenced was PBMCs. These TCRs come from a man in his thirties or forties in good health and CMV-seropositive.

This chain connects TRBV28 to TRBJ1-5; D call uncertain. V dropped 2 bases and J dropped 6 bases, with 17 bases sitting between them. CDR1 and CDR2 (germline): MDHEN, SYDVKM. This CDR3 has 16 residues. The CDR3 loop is CASSLRGRRSGQPQHF. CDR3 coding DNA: TGTGCCAGCAGTTTACGGGGTCGGCGCTCAGGTCAGCCCCAGCATTTT. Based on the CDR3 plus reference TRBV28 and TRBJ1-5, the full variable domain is DVKVTQSSRYLVKRTGEKVFLECVQDMDHENMFWYRQDPGLGLRLIYFSYDVKMKEKGDIPEGYSVSREKKERFSLILESASTNQTSMYLCASSLRGRRSGQPQHFGDGTRLSIL.

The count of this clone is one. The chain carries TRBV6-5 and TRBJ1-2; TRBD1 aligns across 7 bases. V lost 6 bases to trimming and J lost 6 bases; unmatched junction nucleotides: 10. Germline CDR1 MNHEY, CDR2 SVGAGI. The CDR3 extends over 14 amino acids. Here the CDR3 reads CASSKQGSGDGYTF. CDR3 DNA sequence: TGTGCCAGCAGCAAACAGGGGTCTGGGGATGGCTACACCTTC.

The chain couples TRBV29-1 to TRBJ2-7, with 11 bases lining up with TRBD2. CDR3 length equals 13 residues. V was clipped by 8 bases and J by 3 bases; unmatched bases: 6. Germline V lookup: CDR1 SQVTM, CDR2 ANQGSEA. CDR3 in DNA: TGCAGCTCACTAGCGGGAGACGGCTACGAGCAGTACTTC. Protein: CSSLAGDGYEQYF.

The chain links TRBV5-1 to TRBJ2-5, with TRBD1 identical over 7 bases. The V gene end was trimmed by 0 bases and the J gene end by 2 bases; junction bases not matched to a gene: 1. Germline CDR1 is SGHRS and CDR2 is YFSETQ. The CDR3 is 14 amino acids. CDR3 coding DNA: TGCGCCAGCAGCTTGGGGACAGGACAAGAGACCCAGTACTTC. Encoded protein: CASSLGTGQETQYF.

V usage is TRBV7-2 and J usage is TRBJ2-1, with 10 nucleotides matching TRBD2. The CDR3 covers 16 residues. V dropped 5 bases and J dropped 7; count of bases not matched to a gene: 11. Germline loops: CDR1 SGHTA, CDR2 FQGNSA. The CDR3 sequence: CASSPTGASGRNEQFF. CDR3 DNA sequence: TGTGCCAGCAGCCCAACCGGGGCTAGCGGGAGAAATGAGCAGTTCTTC.

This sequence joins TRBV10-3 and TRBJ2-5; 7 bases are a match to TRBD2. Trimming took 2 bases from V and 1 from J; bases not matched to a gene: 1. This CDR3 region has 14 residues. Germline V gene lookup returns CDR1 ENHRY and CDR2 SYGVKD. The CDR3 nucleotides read TGTGCCATCAGTGAGAGGGAGGGCCAAGAGACCCAGTACTTC. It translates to CAISEREGQETQYF.

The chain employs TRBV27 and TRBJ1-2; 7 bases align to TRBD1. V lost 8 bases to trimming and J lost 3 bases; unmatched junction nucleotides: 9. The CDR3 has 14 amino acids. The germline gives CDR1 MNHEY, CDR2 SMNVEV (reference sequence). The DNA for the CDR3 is TGTGCCAGCGGAAGACAGGGCGCGGACTATGGCTACACCTTC. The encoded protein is CASGRQGADYGYTF.

The CDR3 bases are TGCGCCAGCAGCTTGCGCGGGGGCGAAGAGACCCAGTACTTC. The encoded protein is CASSLRGGEETQYF. This chain joins TRBV5-1 and TRBJ2-5, with a tentative D call TRBD2 (7 bases). V was trimmed by 1 base and J by 3 bases, leaving 10 bases between them. Germline CDR1 reads SGHRS; CDR2 reads YFSETQ. The CDR3 length is 14 residues. Supplemented by reference TRBV5-1 and TRBJ2-5, the full variable domain reads KAGVTQTPRYLIKTRGQQVTLSCSPISGHRSVSWYQQTPGQGLQFLFEYFSETQRNKGNFPGRFSGRQFSNSRSEMNVSTLELGDSALYLCASSLRGGEETQYFGPGTRLLVL.

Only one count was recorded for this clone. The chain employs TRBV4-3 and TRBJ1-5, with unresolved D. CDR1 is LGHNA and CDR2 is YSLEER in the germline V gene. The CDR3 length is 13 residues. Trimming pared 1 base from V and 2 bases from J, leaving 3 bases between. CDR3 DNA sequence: TGCGCCAGCAGCCAAGGCGGCAATCAGCCCCAGCATTTT. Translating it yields CASSQGGNQPQHF.

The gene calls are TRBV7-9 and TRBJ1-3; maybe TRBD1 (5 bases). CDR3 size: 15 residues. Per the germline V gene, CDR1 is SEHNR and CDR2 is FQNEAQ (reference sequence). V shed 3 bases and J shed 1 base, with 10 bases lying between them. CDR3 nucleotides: TGTGCCAGCAGCTTTCAGGCAGGGTCTGGAAACACCATATATTTT. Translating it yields CASSFQAGSGNTIYF.

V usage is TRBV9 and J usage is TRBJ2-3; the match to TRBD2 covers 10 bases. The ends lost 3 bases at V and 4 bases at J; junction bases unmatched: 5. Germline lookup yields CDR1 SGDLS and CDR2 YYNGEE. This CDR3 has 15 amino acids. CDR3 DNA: TGTGCCAGCAGCGCTAGCGGGAGTCTTGCAGATACGCAGTATTTT. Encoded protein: CASSASGSLADTQYF.

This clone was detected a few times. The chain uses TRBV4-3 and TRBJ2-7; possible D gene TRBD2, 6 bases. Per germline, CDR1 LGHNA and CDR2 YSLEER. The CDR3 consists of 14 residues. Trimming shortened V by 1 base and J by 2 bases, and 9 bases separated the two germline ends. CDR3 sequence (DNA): TGCGCCAGCAGCCAAGGGGAGGAAACCTACGAGCAGTACTTC. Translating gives CASSQGEETYEQYF.

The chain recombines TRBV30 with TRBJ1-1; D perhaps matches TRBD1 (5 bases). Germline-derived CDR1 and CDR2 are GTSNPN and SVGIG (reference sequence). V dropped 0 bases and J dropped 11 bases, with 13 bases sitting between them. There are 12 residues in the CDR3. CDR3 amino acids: CAWSVGAAGAFF. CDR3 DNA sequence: TGTGCCTGGAGTGTTGGGGCCGCTGGTGCTTTCTTT.

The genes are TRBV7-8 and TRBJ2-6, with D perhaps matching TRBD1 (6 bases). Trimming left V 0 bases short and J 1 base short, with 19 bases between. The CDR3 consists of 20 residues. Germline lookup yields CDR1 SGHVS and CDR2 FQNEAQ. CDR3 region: CASSLASGAFIISGANVLTF. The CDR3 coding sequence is TGTGCCAGCAGCTTAGCGTCAGGGGCATTCATAATATCTGGGGCCAACGTCCTGACTTTC.

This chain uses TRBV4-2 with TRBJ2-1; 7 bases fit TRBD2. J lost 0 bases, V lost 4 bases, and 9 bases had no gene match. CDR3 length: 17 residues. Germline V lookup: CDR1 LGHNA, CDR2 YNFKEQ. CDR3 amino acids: CASSPYTLADSYNEQFF. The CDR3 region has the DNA TGTGCCAGCAGCCCATACACCCTAGCGGACTCCTACAATGAGCAGTTCTTC.

The CDR3 protein is CASRGGGGVYGYTF. The CDR3 DNA sequence: TGTGCCAGCAGGGGAGGGGGAGGTGTCTATGGCTACACCTTC. The rearrangement links TRBV6-5 to TRBJ1-2; tentative D call: TRBD1 (6 bases). Trimming took off 6 bases at V and 4 bases at J, with 15 bases between the two ends. Germline V lookup: CDR1 MNHEY, CDR2 SVGAGI. The CDR3 has 14 residues.

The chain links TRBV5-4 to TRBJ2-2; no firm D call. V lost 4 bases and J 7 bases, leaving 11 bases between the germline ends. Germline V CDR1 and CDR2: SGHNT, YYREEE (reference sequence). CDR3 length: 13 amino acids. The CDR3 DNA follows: TGTGCCAGCAGCGTCGAGATGGTCGGGGAGCTGTTTTTT. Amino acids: CASSVEMVGELFF.

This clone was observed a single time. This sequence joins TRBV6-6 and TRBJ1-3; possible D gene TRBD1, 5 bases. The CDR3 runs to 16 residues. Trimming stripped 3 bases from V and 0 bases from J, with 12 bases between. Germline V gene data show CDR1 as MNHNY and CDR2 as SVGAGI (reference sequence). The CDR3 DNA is TGTGCCAGCAGTTATCCTGCAGGGATCTCTGGAAACACCATATATTTT. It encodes CASSYPAGISGNTIYF.

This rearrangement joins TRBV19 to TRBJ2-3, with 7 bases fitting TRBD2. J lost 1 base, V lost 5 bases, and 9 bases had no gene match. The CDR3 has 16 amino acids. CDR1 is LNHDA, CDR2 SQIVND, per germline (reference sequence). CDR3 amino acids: CASSRGDGPGTDTQYF. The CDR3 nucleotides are TGTGCCAGTAGTCGGGGGGACGGCCCTGGCACAGATACGCAGTATTTT.

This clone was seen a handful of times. Written as DNA, the CDR3 is TGTGCCTGGACCCACCAGCCAGGGGACAATGAGCAGTTCTTC. This gives the protein CAWTHQPGDNEQFF. The rearrangement joins TRBV30 to TRBJ2-1; perhaps TRBD1 as D (6 bases). CDR1 is GTSNPN, CDR2 SVGIG, per germline (reference sequence). This CDR3 has 14 residues. Trimming cost V 4 bases and J 5 bases, with 15 bases left between them.

CDR3 sequence reads: CASSQVVGTGYEQYF. DNA for the CDR3: TGCGCCAGCAGCCAAGTCGTAGGAACAGGCTACGAGCAGTACTTC. This chain links TRBV4-1 with TRBJ2-7; tentative D call: TRBD1 (5 bases). CDR3 length equals 15 residues. Trimming took off 1 base at V and 3 bases at J, with 13 bases between the two ends. CDR1 is MGHRA and CDR2 is YSYEKL in the germline V gene.

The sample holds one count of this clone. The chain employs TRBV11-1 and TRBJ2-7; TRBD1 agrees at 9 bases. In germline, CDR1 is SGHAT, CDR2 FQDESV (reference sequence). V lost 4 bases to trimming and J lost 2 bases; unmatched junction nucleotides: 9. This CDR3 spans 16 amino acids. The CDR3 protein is CASSWIRDRDPYEQYF. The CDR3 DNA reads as TGTGCCAGCAGCTGGATCCGGGACAGGGATCCCTACGAGCAGTACTTC.

CDR3 nucleotide sequence: TGTGCCAGCTCACCACTAGGGGGAACCCCCGGGGAGCTGTTTTTT. Residues: CASSPLGGTPGELFF. This chain connects TRBV18 to TRBJ2-2; D may be TRBD1 (6 bases). Trimming stripped 1 base from V and 6 bases from J, with 12 bases between. The germline gives CDR1 KGHSH, CDR2 LQKENI. The CDR3 is made up of 15 amino acids. The whole variable domain, filled in from reference TRBV18 and TRBJ2-2, reads NAGVMQNPRHLVRRRGQEARLRCSPMKGHSHVYWYRQLPEEGLKFMVYLQKENIIDESGMPKERFSAEFPKEGPSILRIQQVVRGDSAAYFCASSPLGGTPGELFFGEGSRLTVL.

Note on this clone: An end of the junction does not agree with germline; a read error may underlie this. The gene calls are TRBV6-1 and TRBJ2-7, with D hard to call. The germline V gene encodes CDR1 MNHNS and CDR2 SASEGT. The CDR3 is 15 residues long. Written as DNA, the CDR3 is TGTGCCAGCAGCGAAGGTCTAGGATACCACTACGAGCAGTACTTC. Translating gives CASSEGLGYHYEQYF.

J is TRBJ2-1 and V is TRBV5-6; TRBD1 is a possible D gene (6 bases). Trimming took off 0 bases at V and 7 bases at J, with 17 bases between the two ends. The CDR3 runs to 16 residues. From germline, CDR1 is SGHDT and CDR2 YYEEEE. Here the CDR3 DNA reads TGTGCCAGCAGCTTGGGGGGCAGGGGACGCGAAAATGAGCAGTTCTTC. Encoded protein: CASSLGGRGRENEQFF.

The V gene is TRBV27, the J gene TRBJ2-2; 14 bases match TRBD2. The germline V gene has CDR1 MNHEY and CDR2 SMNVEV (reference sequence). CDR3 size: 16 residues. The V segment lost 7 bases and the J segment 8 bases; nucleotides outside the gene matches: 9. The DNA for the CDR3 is TGTGCCAGCACCAATTCGGGACTAGCGGGAGCGGGGGAGCTGTTTTTT. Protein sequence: CASTNSGLAGAGELFF.

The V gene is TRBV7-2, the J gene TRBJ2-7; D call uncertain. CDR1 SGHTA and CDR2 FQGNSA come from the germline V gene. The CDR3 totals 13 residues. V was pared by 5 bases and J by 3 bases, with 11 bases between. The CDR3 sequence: CASSGPSLYEQYF. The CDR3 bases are TGTGCCAGCAGCGGGCCAAGCCTCTACGAGCAGTACTTC.

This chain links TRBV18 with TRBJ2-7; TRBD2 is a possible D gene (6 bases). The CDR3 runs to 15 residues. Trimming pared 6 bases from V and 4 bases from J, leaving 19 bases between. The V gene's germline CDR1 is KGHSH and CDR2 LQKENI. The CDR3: CASSPSRGGRYEQYF. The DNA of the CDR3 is TGTGCCAGCTCCCCTTCGCGCGGAGGGCGATACGAGCAGTACTTC.

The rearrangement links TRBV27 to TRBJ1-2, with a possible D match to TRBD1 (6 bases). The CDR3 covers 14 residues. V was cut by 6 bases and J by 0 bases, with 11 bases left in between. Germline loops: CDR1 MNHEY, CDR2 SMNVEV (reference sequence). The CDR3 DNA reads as TGTGCCAGCAGGACAGGTTACTCTAACTATGGCTACACCTTC. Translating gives CASRTGYSNYGYTF.

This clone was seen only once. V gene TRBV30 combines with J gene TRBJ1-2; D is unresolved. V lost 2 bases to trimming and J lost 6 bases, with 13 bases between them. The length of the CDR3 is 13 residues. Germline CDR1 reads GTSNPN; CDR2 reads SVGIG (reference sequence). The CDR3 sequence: CAWSLESSNGYTF. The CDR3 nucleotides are TGTGCCTGGAGTTTGGAGTCGTCTAATGGCTACACCTTC.

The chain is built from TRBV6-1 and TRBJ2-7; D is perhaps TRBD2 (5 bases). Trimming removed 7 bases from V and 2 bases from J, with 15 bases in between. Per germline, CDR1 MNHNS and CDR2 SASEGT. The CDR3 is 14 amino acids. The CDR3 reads CASNLGGSTYEQYF. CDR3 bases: TGTGCCAGCAACTTAGGAGGCAGTACCTACGAGCAGTACTTC.

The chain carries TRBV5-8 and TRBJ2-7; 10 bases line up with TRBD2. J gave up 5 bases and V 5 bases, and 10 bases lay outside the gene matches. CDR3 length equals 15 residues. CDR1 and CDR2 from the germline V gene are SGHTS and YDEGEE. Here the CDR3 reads CASRTPSGSSNEQYF. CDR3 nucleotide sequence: TGTGCCAGCAGAACCCCTAGCGGGAGTTCCAACGAGCAGTACTTC.